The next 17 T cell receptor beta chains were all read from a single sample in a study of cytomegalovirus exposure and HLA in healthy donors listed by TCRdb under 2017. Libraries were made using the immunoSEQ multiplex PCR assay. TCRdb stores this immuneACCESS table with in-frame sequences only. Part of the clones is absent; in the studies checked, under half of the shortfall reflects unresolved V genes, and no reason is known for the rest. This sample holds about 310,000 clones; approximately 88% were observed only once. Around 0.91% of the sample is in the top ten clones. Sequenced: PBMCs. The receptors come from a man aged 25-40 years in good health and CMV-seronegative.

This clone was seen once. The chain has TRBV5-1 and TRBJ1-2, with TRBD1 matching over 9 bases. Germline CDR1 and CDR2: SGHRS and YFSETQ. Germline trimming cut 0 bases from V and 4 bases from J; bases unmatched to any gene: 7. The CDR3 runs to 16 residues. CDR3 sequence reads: CASSLGVTGGFYGYTF. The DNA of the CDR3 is TGCGCCAGCAGCTTGGGTGTGACAGGGGGGTTCTATGGCTACACCTTC.

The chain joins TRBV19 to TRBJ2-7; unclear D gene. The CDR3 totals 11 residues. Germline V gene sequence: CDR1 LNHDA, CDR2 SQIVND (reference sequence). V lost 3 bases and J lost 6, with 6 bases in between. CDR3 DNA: TGTGCCAGTAGTATGTCAGGCGAGCAGTACTTC. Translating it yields CASSMSGEQYF.

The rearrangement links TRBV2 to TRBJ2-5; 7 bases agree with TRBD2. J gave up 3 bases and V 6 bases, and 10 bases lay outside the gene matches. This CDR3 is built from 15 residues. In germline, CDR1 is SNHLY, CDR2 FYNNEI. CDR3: CASSRSAGREETQYF. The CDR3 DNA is TGTGCCAGCAGCCGGTCGGCGGGGAGGGAAGAGACCCAGTACTTC.

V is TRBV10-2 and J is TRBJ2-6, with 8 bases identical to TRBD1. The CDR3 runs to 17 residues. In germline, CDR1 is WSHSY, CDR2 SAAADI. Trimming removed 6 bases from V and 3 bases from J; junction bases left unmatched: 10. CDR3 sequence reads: CASRDPGQVLGANVLTF. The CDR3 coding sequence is TGCGCCAGCAGAGATCCGGGACAGGTCCTTGGGGCCAACGTCCTGACTTTC.

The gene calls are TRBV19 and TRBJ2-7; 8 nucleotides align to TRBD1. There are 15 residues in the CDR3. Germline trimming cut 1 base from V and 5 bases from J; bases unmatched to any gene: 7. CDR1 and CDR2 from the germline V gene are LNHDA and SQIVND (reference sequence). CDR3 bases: TGTGCCAGTAGTATAGGGCAGGGGGCCTTCGACGAGCAGTACTTC. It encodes CASSIGQGAFDEQYF.

The CDR3 nucleotides are TGCGCCAGCAGCGAGACTTTTGTTTCTAGCACAGATACGCAGTATTTT. This translates into CASSETFVSSTDTQYF. The gene calls are TRBV5-1 and TRBJ2-3; no clear D gene. The V and J ends lost 4 bases and 0 bases respectively, with 15 bases between them. The CDR3 is made up of 16 amino acids. Germline loops: CDR1 SGHRS, CDR2 YFSETQ.

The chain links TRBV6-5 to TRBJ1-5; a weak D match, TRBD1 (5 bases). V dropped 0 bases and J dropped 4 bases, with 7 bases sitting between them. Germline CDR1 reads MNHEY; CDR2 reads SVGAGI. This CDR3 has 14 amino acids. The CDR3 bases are TGTGCCAGCAGTTACTCTCAGGGTAATCAGCCCCAGCATTTT. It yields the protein CASSYSQGNQPQHF.

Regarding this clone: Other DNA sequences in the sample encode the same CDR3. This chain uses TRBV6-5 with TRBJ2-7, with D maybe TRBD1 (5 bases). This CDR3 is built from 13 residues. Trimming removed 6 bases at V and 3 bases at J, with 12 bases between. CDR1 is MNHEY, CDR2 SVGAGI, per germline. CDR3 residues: CASSLQGRYEQYF. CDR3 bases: TGTGCCAGCAGCCTCCAGGGCCGCTACGAGCAGTACTTC.

CDR3 nucleotide sequence: TGCGCCAGCAGCCAGACCACTAGCGGCAACTACGAGCAGTACTTC. Translation: CASSQTTSGNYEQYF. This chain links TRBV4-3 with TRBJ2-7; 8 bases line up with TRBD2. The V and J ends lost 3 bases and 3 bases, in that order; junction bases with no gene match: 7. The CDR3 sequence is 15 residues long. CDR1 and CDR2 from the germline V gene are LGHNA and YSLEER.

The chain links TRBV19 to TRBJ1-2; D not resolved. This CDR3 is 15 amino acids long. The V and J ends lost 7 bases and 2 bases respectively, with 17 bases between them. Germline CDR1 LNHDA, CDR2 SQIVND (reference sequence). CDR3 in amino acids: CASIGAGIGNYGYTF. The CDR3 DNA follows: TGTGCCAGTATCGGAGCGGGAATTGGAAACTATGGCTACACCTTC.

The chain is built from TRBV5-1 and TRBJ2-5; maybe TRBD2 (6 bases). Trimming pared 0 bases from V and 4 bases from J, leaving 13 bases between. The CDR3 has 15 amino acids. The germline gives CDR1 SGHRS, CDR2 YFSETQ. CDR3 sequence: CASSLAASAVETQYF. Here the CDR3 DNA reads TGCGCCAGCAGCTTGGCGGCTAGCGCTGTAGAGACCCAGTACTTC.

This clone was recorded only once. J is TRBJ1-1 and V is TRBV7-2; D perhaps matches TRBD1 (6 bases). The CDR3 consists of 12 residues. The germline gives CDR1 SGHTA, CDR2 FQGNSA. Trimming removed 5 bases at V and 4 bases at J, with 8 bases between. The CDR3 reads CASSEGGTEAFF. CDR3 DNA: TGTGCCAGCAGCGAAGGGGGCACTGAAGCTTTCTTT. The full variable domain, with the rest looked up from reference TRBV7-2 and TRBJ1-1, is GAGVSQSPSNKVTEKGKDVELRCDPISGHTALYWYRQSLGQGLEFLIYFQGNSAPDKSGLPSDRFSAERTGGSVSTLTIQRTQQEDSAVYLCASSEGGTEAFFGQGTRLTVV.

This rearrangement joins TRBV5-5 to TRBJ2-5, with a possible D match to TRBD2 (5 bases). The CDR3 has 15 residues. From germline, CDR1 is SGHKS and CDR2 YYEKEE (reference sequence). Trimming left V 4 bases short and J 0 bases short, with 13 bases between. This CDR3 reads CASSPHTGYQETQYF. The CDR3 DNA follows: TGTGCCAGCAGCCCACACACGGGGTACCAAGAGACCCAGTACTTC.

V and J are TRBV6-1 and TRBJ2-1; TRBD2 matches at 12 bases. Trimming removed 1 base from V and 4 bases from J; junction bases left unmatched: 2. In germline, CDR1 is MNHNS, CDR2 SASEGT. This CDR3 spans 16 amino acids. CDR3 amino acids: CASSEVLAGGYNEQFF. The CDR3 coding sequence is TGTGCCAGCAGTGAAGTCCTAGCGGGGGGGTACAATGAGCAGTTCTTC.

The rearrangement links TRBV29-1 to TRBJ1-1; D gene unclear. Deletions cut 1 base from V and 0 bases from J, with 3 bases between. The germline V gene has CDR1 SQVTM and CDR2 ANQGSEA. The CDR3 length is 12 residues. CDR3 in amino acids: CSVEGLNTEAFF. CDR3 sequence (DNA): TGCAGCGTTGAAGGGCTGAACACTGAAGCTTTCTTT.

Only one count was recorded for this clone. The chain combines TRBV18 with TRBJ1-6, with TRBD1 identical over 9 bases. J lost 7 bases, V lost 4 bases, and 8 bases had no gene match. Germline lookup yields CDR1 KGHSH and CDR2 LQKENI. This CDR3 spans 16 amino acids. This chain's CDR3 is CASSRGQGTVNSPLHF. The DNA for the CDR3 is TGTGCCAGCTCACGGGGACAGGGTACGGTAAATTCACCCCTCCACTTT.

This CDR3 reads CASSEWAGQGSDTQYF. Written as DNA, the CDR3 is TGTGCCAGCAGTGAATGGGCGGGACAGGGCTCAGATACGCAGTATTTT. The chain recombines TRBV6-1 with TRBJ2-3; 9 bases match TRBD1. Trimming at V came to 2 bases and at J to 4 bases, leaving 7 bases not matched to a gene. The CDR3 covers 16 residues. Germline loops: CDR1 MNHNS, CDR2 SASEGT.